The T cell receptor (beta chain) described here comes from a study of T cells in women clearing cervical HPV infection. Genomic DNA, averaging approximately 1,100 ng per sample, yielded TCR beta CDR3 via immunoSEQ. Clones were sequenced by immunoSEQ multiplex PCR, and TCRdb holds only the in-frame ones, with some missing. This listing includes 21,000 or so clones. V was trimmed by 5 bases and J by 0 bases, leaving 10 bases between them. Germline loops: CDR1 MNHEY, CDR2 SVGEGT. CDR3 length equals 14 residues. In regard to this clone: The missing CDR3 end, 3 residues past where the read stops, is filled in from the germline J gene.

Input material: blood buffy coat. The receptor comes from a woman aged 18-70 years with a cervical HPV16 infection that either progressed to CIN3+ or cleared (not recorded which). The chain is built from TRBV6-2 or TRBV6-3 and TRBJ1-1; maybe TRBD1 (5 bases). CDR3 DNA (partial): TGTGCCAGCAGTACCGGGGGGATGAACACTGAA. This gives the protein CASSTGGMNTE. The complete CDR3 reads CASSTGGMNTEAFF.